The TCR beta chain under discussion was sequenced for a study of cytomegalovirus exposure and HLA in healthy donors. Study information: A previous analysis identified around 120 million unique TCR beta sequences derived from roughly 190 million T cells. A preliminary data release comprised around 90 million unique TCRs obtained from HLA-typed donors.

Vbeta (60) and Jbeta (13) primers were used in the PCR. Using immunoSEQ multiplex PCR, the repertoire was profiled, and TCRdb retains in-frame clones only, with some absent. The sample consists of 60,000 to 75,000 clones, 80% to 90% of them appearing once. V lost 0 bases and J lost 5, with 7 bases in between. Germline V CDR1 and CDR2: MNHEY, SMNVEV (reference sequence). This CDR3 region has 13 residues. Details on this clone: The antigen is unknown.

Overall study results and limits: The majority of TCR sequences were rare, yet some public TCRs appeared in many donors. Serostatus for CMV was the only available immune exposure information.

The sequence was obtained from a woman under 40 in good health and CMV-seropositive. This chain connects TRBV27 to TRBJ1-1; D unclear. The sequencing sample was made of PBMCs. CDR3 residues: CASSLSYYTEAFF. CDR3 DNA: TGTGCCAGCAGTTTATCGTACTATACTGAAGCTTTCTTT.